The clone carrying this TCR beta chain appeared a few times. As yet, its antigen is unknown. This CDR3 comprises 18 residues. Germline loops: CDR1 DFQATT, CDR2 SNEGSKA (reference sequence). J gave up 3 bases and V 5 bases, and 15 bases lay outside the gene matches. These data belong to a study of response to subunit inactivated influenza vaccine. Study observations and caveats: New T cells are recruited in small numbers by each seasonal influenza vaccination, according to the authors' suggestion.

Using its own MiXCR run on the RT-PCR reads, TCRdb lists one record per CDR3 protein. The repertoire holds around 580,000 distinct CDR3 sequences, about an eighth seen once, with about 10% in the top ten. Sequenced here: PBMCs from blood, sampled on the day of vaccination. The clonotype was recovered from a man aged 50-59 years who received an inactivated influenza vaccine. The rearrangement uses TRBV20-1 and TRBJ2-3, with 12 bases identical to TRBD2. The CDR3 DNA reads as TGCAGTGCTGGCCGTATTCGAAGACTAGCGGGAGTGACAGATACGCAGTATTTT. Its protein product is CSAGRIRRLAGVTDTQYF.